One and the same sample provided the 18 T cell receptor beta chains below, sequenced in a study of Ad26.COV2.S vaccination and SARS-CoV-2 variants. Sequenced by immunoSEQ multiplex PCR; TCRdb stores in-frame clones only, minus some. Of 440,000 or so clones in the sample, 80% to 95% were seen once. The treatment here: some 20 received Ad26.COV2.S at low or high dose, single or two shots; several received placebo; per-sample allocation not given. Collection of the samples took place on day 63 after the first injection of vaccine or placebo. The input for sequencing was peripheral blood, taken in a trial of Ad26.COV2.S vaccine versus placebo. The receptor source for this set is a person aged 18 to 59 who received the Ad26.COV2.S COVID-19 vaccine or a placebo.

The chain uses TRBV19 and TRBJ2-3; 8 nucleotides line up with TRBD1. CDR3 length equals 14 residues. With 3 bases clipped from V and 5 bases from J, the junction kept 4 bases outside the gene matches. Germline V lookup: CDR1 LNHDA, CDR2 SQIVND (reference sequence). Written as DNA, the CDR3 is TGTGCCAGTAGTATGGCAGGGGGCAAAGATACGCAGTATTTT. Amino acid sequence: CASSMAGGKDTQYF. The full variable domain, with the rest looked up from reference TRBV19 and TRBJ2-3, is DGGITQSPKYLFRKEGQNVTLSCEQNLNHDAMYWYRQDPGQGLRLIYYSQIVNDFQKGDIAEGYSVSREKKESFPLTVTSAQKNPTAFYLCASSMAGGKDTQYFGPGTRLTVL.

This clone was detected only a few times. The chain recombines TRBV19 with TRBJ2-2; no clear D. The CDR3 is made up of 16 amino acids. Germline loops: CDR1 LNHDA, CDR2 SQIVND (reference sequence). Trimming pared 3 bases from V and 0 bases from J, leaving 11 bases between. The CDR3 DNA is TGTGCCAGTAGTATTGCGCCAGCCCCGAACACCGGGGAGCTGTTTTTT. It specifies CASSIAPAPNTGELFF.

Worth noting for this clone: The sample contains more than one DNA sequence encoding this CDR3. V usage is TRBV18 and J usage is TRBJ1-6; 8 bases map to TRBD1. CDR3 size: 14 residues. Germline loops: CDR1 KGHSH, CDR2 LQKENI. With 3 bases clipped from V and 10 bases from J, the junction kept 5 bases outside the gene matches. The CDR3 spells CASSPVQGDSPLHF. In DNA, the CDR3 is TGTGCCAGCTCACCCGTACAGGGGGACTCACCCCTCCACTTT.

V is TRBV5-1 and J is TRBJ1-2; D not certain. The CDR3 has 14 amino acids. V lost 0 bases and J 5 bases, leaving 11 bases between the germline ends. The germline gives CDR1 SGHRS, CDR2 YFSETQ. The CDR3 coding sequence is TGCGCCAGCAGCTTGGCCGTGGACCTTTATGGCTACACCTTC. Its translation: CASSLAVDLYGYTF.

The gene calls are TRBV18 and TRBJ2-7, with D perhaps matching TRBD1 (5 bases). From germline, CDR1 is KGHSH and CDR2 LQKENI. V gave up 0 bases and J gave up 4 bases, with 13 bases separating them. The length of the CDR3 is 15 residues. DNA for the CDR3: TGTGCCAGCTCACCACCCAGCAGGGAAGGATACGAGCAGTACTTC. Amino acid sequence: CASSPPSREGYEQYF.

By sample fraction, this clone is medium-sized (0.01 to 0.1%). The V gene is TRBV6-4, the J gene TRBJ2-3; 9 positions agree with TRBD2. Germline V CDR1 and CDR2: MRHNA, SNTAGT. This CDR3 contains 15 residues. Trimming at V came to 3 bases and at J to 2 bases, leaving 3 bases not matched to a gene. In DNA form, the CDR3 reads TGTGCCAGCAGTGAGACTAGCGGAGACACAGATACGCAGTATTTT. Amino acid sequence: CASSETSGDTDTQYF.

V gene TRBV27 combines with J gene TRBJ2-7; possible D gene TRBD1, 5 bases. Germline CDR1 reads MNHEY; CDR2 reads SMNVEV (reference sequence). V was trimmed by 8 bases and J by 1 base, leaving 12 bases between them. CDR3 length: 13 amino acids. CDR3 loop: CASHRTLSYEQYF. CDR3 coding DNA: TGTGCCAGCCACAGGACCCTTTCCTACGAGCAGTACTTC.

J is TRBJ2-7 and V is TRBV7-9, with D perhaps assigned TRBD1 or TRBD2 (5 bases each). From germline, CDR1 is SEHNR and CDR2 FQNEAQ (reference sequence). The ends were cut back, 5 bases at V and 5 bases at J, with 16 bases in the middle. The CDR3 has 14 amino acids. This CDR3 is CASSPFTGRDEQYF. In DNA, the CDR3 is TGTGCCAGCAGCCCCTTCACGGGGCGCGACGAGCAGTACTTC.

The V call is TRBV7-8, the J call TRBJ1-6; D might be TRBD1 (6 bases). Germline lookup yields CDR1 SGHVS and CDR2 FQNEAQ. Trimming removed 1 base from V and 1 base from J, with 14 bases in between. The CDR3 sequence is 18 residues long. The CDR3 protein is CASSLVWRGLSYNSPLHF. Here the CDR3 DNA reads TGTGCCAGCAGCTTAGTGTGGAGGGGGTTGTCCTATAATTCACCCCTCCACTTT.

CDR3 DNA sequence: TGCGCCAGCAGCCAGGCCTCGACAGGGGGAGGCTATGGCTACACCTTC. This encodes CASSQASTGGGYGYTF. The genes are TRBV4-3 and TRBJ1-2; 9 nucleotides line up with TRBD1. CDR1 LGHNA and CDR2 YSLEER come from the germline V gene. V shed 3 bases and J 4 bases; nucleotides not matched to a gene: 9. The CDR3 spans 16 residues.

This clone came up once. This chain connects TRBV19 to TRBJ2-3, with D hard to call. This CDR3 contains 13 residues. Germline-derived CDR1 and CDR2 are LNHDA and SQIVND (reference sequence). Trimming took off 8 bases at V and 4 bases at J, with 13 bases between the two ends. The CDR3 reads CASGPPPADTQYF. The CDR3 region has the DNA TGTGCCAGTGGACCCCCTCCGGCAGATACGCAGTATTTT.

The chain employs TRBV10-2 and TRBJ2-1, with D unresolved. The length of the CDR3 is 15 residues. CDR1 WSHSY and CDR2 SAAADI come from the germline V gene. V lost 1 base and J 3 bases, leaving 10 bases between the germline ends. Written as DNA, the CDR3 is TGCGCCAGCAGTGAGTATGGGGAAAGCTACAATGAGCAGTTCTTC. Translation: CASSEYGESYNEQFF.

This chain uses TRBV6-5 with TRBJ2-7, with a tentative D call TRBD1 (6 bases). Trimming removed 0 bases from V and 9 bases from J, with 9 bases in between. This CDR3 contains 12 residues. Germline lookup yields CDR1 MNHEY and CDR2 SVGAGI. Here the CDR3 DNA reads TGTGCCAGCAGTTACTCAGGGGGTCGGCAGTACTTC. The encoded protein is CASSYSGGRQYF.

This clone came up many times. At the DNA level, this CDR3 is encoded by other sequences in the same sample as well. CDR3 coding DNA: TGTGCCAGCAGCCTCTACAGGGGCAGGGATTCACCCCTCCACTTT. As protein: CASSLYRGRDSPLHF. The chain employs TRBV27 and TRBJ1-6; TRBD1 matches at 7 bases. CDR1 is MNHEY, CDR2 SMNVEV, per germline (reference sequence). This CDR3 spans 15 amino acids. V shed 6 bases, J shed 8 bases, and the junction held 10 bases outside the gene matches.

The CDR3 reads CATSDFGGGLTYNEQFF. The CDR3 region has the DNA TGTGCCACCAGTGATTTTGGCGGGGGGCTTACCTACAATGAGCAGTTCTTC. The chain combines TRBV24-1 with TRBJ2-1; 8 nucleotides match TRBD2. Trimming removed 1 base from V and 2 bases from J; junction bases left unmatched: 6. The CDR3 is 17 amino acids. Germline V gene sequence: CDR1 KGHDR, CDR2 SFDVKD.

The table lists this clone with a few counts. This chain's CDR3 is CASSLQGGNTEAFF. The CDR3 region has the DNA TGCGCCAGCAGCTTACAGGGGGGGAACACTGAAGCTTTCTTT. V and J are TRBV5-1 and TRBJ1-1; 8 positions agree with TRBD1. Germline assignment: CDR1 SGHRS and CDR2 YFSETQ. The trim removed 2 bases at V and 1 base at J, leaving 1 base unmatched. The CDR3 is made up of 14 amino acids.

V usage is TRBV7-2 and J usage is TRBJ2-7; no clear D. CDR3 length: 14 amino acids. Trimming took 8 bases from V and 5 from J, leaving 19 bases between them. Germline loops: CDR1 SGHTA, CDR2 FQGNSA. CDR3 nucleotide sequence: TGTGCCAGCGTCATTTCGTGGCAGAAGAACGAGCAGTACTTC. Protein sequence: CASVISWQKNEQYF.

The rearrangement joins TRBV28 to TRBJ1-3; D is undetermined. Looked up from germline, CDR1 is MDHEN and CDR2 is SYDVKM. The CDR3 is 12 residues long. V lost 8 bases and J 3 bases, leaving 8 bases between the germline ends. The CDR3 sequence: CASGASGNTIYF. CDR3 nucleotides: TGTGCCAGCGGAGCGAGTGGAAACACCATATATTTT.